This entry lists 10 T cell receptor beta chains sequenced from one sample in a study of blood T cell repertoires in COVID-19. The repertoire was sequenced with immunoSEQ multiplex PCR; TCRdb's copy has only in-frame clones and lacks some. This sample has 95,000 to 150,000 clones, with over 75% found just once. The sequenced sample consisted of peripheral blood. The receptors here all came from a man between 60 and 70 years old with active or convalescent COVID-19.

The J gene is TRBJ1-1, the V gene TRBV20-1; the D is unclear. CDR1 DFQATT and CDR2 SNEGSKA come from the germline V gene (reference sequence). V lost 4 bases, J lost 5 bases, and 8 bases lay in between. There are 11 residues in the CDR3. The CDR3 sequence is CSATGSTEAFF. CDR3 in DNA: TGCAGTGCTACCGGGAGTACTGAAGCTTTCTTT.

V gene TRBV5-1 combines with J gene TRBJ2-5; the match to TRBD1 covers 7 bases. The CDR3 has 16 amino acids. The junction had 8 bases not matched to a gene; V was cut back by 3 bases and J by 0 bases. Germline V gives CDR1 SGHRS, CDR2 YFSETQ. The CDR3 DNA follows: TGCGCCAGCAGCTCCACAGGGGCCTTAAACCAAGAGACCCAGTACTTC. This gives the protein CASSSTGALNQETQYF.

This clone was picked up one time. The chain carries TRBV5-5 and TRBJ1-3, with 9 bases fitting TRBD1. The CDR3 loop spans 18 amino acids. CDR1 SGHKS and CDR2 YYEKEE come from the germline V gene (reference sequence). Unmatched junction bases numbered 10, after V lost 2 bases and J lost 1 base. CDR3 DNA: TGTGCCAGCAGCTTTCGGGACAGGGAATTTACGTCTGGAAACACCATATATTTT. Translated: CASSFRDREFTSGNTIYF.

The V gene is TRBV27, the J gene TRBJ2-1, with 7 bases matching TRBD1. Germline CDR1 is MNHEY and CDR2 is SMNVEV (reference sequence). The CDR3 consists of 15 residues. V lost 7 bases to trimming and J lost 2 bases; unmatched junction nucleotides: 8. The CDR3 nucleotides read TGTGCCAGCAACCCCCGAGGGACAGCCTACAATGAGCAGTTCTTC. Amino acid sequence: CASNPRGTAYNEQFF.

The rearrangement links TRBV5-1 to TRBJ1-2, with 7 positions matching TRBD1. The germline V gene encodes CDR1 SGHRS and CDR2 YFSETQ. The CDR3 length is 15 residues. J was trimmed by 4 bases and V by 2 bases; bases with no gene match: 8. CDR3 coding DNA: TGCGCCAGCAGCTTTGGGAGTGGGACAGCCTATGGCTACACCTTC. Translated, it gives CASSFGSGTAYGYTF.

The V call is TRBV7-9, the J call TRBJ2-2; tentative D call: TRBD2 (6 bases). V was trimmed by 6 bases and J by 1 base, leaving 18 bases between them. Germline V lookup: CDR1 SEHNR, CDR2 FQNEAQ (reference sequence). CDR3 length: 17 amino acids. This CDR3 is CASSPTRGTGNTGELFF. The DNA of the CDR3 is TGTGCCAGCAGTCCCACTCGGGGGACGGGGAACACCGGGGAGCTGTTTTTT.

CDR3 residues: CASSREAGGEQYF. CDR3 coding DNA: TGCGCCAGCAGCCGGGAGGCGGGCGGCGAGCAGTACTTC. V is TRBV4-3 and J is TRBJ2-7, with D perhaps TRBD2 (6 bases). CDR3 length: 13 amino acids. The germline CDR1 and CDR2 sequences are LGHNA and YSLEER. V was shortened by 4 bases and J by 6 bases, with 13 bases between the two germline ends.

The chain carries TRBV7-8 and TRBJ1-4; 9 bases fit TRBD1. The CDR3 loop spans 17 amino acids. After removal of 2 bases from V and 8 bases from J, the junction contained 12 bases not matched to a gene. Per the germline V gene, CDR1 is SGHVS and CDR2 is FQNEAQ. This CDR3 is CASSLTIRDRDWEKLFF. The DNA of the CDR3 is TGTGCCAGCAGCTTAACGATTCGGGACAGGGATTGGGAAAAACTGTTTTTT. The entire variable domain, with the rest obtained from reference TRBV7-8 and TRBJ1-4, is as follows: GAGVSQSPRYKVAKRGQDVALRCDPISGHVSLFWYQQALGQGPEFLTYFQNEAQLDKSGLPSDRFFAERPEGSVSTLKIQRTQQEDSAVYLCASSLTIRDRDWEKLFFGSGTQLSVL.

V gene TRBV19 combines with J gene TRBJ1-5; 8 nucleotides match TRBD1. Germline lookup yields CDR1 LNHDA and CDR2 SQIVND (reference sequence). The CDR3 spans 15 residues. V shed 3 bases and J 6 bases; nucleotides not matched to a gene: 7. The CDR3 here is CASSMDREFGQPQHF. The CDR3 nucleotides are TGTGCCAGTAGTATGGACAGGGAGTTTGGTCAGCCCCAGCATTTT.

The V gene is TRBV7-9, the J gene TRBJ1-2; D not resolved. CDR1 SEHNR and CDR2 FQNEAQ come from the germline V gene (reference sequence). The V and J ends lost 1 base and 1 base respectively, with 22 bases between them. CDR3 length equals 19 residues. For the CDR3, the DNA is TGTGCCAGCAGCTTAGAAGCGGGCTCATTTTTTACGGTTAACTATGGCTACACCTTC. Translating gives CASSLEAGSFFTVNYGYTF.